This T cell receptor beta chain was captured in a study of tumor-infiltrating lymphocytes in primary liver carcinoma listed by TCRdb under 2017. Describing the broader study: Of the five patients (three men and two women, aged 30 to 69 years), four had hepatocellular carcinoma and one had combined HCC and intrahepatic cholangiocarcinoma. The tumors of the five patients were staged as T1-T3 N0M0, with maximum diameters ranging from 4.2 to 10 cm. Samples yielded roughly 3.5 to 7.13 million productive TCRbeta reads; read depth did not differ significantly between tissue types. Across five regions of each liver tumor, along with adjacent normal tissue and blood, the study brought together TCRbeta repertoire sequencing, expression microarrays and whole-exome sequencing. A total of approximately 35 specimens from 5 patients, comprising some 25 tumor regions, 5 adjacent noncancerous liver tissues and 5 peripheral blood samples, were covered by TCRbeta repertoire sequencing. High reproducibility was observed for the technical replicate repertoires, with mean shared-clone rates around 0.89 and correlation coefficients above 0.98. The research as a whole found: Repertoire overlap was higher between tumor regions (mean approximately 36%) than tumor-adjacent (approximately 17%) or tumor-blood (approximately 14%) pairs, consistent with antigen-driven expansion. Because the samples were bulk and unsorted, CD4+ and CD8+ T cell repertoires could not be compared. Compared with blood, tumors had a significantly larger share of the repertoire taken up by the top 250 clones (p = 0.039). Because sequencing covered only the TCR beta chain and unpaired alpha chains were not captured, true repertoire diversity is likely underestimated. Only 4 or 5 patients were included in the study, and the authors note that the findings should be validated in a larger study.

Using a constant-region primer and ProtoScript II reverse transcriptase, TCRbeta-specific cDNA was reverse-transcribed from 400 to 550 ng total RNA. Construction of the TCRbeta libraries relied on three nested rounds of multiplex PCR, following a slightly modified ARM-PCR procedure. Each of the first two PCR rounds ran for roughly 9 cycles using multiplex TRBV1-TRBV30 forward primers together with a Cbeta reverse primer. Sample barcodes and Illumina adapters were attached in a final 25-cycle PCR using Deep VentR polymerase. Before sequencing, amplicons between 200 and 500 bp were purified from gel using a QIAquick gel extraction kit. An Illumina HiSeq 2500 was used to sequence the TCRbeta amplicons with 250-bp paired-end reads. Per the source publication's procedure: Reads were quality-trimmed with Trimmomatic v0.33, and paired reads were merged with FLASH v1.2.11 to recover full CDR3 sequences. V, D and J germline segments were assigned to the rearranged TCRbeta sequences by MiGEC v1.2.1b. Clonotype statistics and Shannon-Wiener diversity indices were calculated with VDJtools v1.0.0. Except for diversity analysis, only the 250 most abundant clonotypes of each sample were used in subsequent analyses to reduce sampling bias. Through fastp at Q25 and MiXCR, TCRdb rebuilt clones from the public reads, retaining in-frame beta chains. Each record represents a unique CDR3 protein, reported with the most common genes and DNA among its rows. It is TCRdb's table, rather than the study itself, that gives the V and J calls and clone size. Here the sample has about 120,000 distinct CDR3 sequences; 55% to 70% occur a single time. The ten largest clones capture 8.1% of the sample.

The CDR3 has 17 residues if both end residues are counted. Only CDR3 DNA is held: 51 bases, read in frame from base 1. CDR1 is given as SGHAT and CDR2 as FQNNGV, both from the germline V gene. V is cut by 3 bases and J by 0 bases, and the space between the germline ends is 15 bases. Total RNA and DNA were co-extracted from around 18-30 mg of bulk tissue with the AllPrep DNA/RNA mini kit, without cell sorting. Surgical resection was performed in China between November 2015 and early 2016 on about 5 patients with histopathologically diagnosed primary liver carcinoma. Chronic HBV infection was present in the patients, and the patients were treatment-naive at sampling. Each fresh piece of tumor and adjacent tissue was cut in two, with one half stored in RNAlater at -80 degrees C and the other half sent for histology. A note on this clonotype: No cognate antigen has been identified for it. The CDR3 does not end in the conserved phenylalanine or tryptophan, so this is likely a read error.

Sequenced: tumor-adjacent normal liver tissue. The receptor was derived from an older woman with primary liver carcinoma and hepatitis B virus infection. The V and J genes are TRBV11-2 and TRBJ2-1, with no confidently assigned D gene. The CDR3 protein: CASSFNPLRNSYNEQFS. The nucleotides are TGTGCCAGCAGCTTTAACCCACTGAGGAACTCCTACAATGAGCAGTTCTCC.